A selection of T cell receptor beta chains follows, all from one sample in a study of T cells after yellow fever vaccination. Each CDR3 protein gets one entry after TCRdb re-called the 5' RACE reads with MiXCR. The sample holds some 200,000 distinct CDR3 sequences; approximately 3.3% are singletons and the top ten take roughly 3.2%. The specimen was CD4+ T cells sorted from PBMCs, collected 10 days after the yellow fever booster vaccination. The receptor source for this set is a man between 18 and 35 years old who received the YFV17D yellow fever vaccine. Both conserved end residues are part of each CDR3. Fields, in order: V gene, clone size, J gene, D gene, CDR3 protein, CDR3 DNA. A D gene is named only where the DNA matches it firmly. Expanded clones get a size class; other rows say once, few or many, or leave the size out.

TRBV7-6	-	TRBJ2-2	-	CASSLVSLVGAGELFF	TGTGCCAGCAGCTTAGTCAGTCTAGTGGGCGCCGGGGAGCTGTTTTTT
TRBV4-3	-	TRBJ2-3	-	CASSRQGTASTDTQYF	TGCGCCAGCAGCCGACAAGGGACCGCTAGCACAGATACGCAGTATTTT
TRBV6-1	few	TRBJ1-1	-	CASIPPGGGSGAFF	TGTGCCAGCATCCCCCCGGGGGGAGGGAGCGGGGCTTTCTTT
TRBV7-6	-	TRBJ2-2	-	CASSPPRDLGFLGELFF	TGTGCCAGCAGCCCCCCCCGGGACCTAGGATTCCTAGGGGAGCTGTTTTTT
TRBV12-3/TRBV12-4	-	TRBJ1-4	-	CASRRTVLNEKLFF	TGTGCCAGCAGGAGGACAGTACTTAATGAAAAACTGTTTTTT
TRBV18	many	TRBJ2-3	TRBD1	CASSYGRQGTDTQYF	TGTGCCAGCTCCTATGGGCGACAGGGGACAGATACGCAGTATTTT
TRBV12-3/TRBV12-4	many	TRBJ1-4	-	CASRARGAGNEKLFF	TGTGCCAGCAGGGCCCGGGGGGCTGGGAATGAAAAACTGTTTTTT
TRBV4-1	many	TRBJ1-2	TRBD1	CASSHYLRDRESGYTF	TGCGCCAGCAGCCATTACCTCCGGGACAGGGAAAGTGGCTACACCTTC
TRBV7-2	-	TRBJ2-7	-	CASSLTGVTYEQYF	TGTGCCAGCAGCTTAACTGGGGTAACCTACGAGCAGTACTTC
TRBV20-1	-	TRBJ1-2	-	CSAPGQGSLYYGYTF	TGCAGTGCTCCAGGCCAGGGGTCTCTCTACTATGGCTACACCTTC
TRBV10-3	-	TRBJ2-5	-	CAISQLRDKQGGHETQYF	TGTGCCATCAGTCAGCTCCGGGACAAACAAGGAGGCCATGAGACCCAGTACTTC
TRBV20-1	many	TRBJ1-1	-	CSALRDLNTEAFF	TGCAGTGCTTTACGGGATTTGAACACTGAAGCTTTCTTT
TRBV6-2/TRBV6-3	many	TRBJ2-1	TRBD2	CASIPGTSATASYNEQFF	TGTGCCAGCATTCCCGGGACTAGCGCCACTGCCTCCTACAATGAGCAGTTCTTC
TRBV6-1	-	TRBJ1-1	TRBD1	CASSSRQGAGTEAFF	TGTGCCAGCAGTAGTCGACAGGGGGCCGGCACTGAAGCTTTCTTT
TRBV7-2	many	TRBJ2-5	-	CASSYQGQETQYF	TGTGCCAGCAGCTACCAGGGTCAAGAGACCCAGTACTTC
TRBV29-1	many	TRBJ1-5	TRBD1	CSVQGEGNQPQHF	TGCAGCGTCCAGGGGGAAGGCAATCAGCCCCAGCATTTT
TRBV24-1	many	TRBJ1-2	-	CATSDWTQNYGYTF	TGTGCCACCAGTGACTGGACCCAGAACTATGGCTACACCTTC
TRBV10-2	many	TRBJ1-5	TRBD1	CASSGQGHNQPQHF	TGCGCCAGCAGTGGACAGGGCCACAATCAGCCCCAGCATTTT
TRBV4-1	few	TRBJ2-5	-	CASSQDSRGIETQYF	TGCGCCAGCAGCCAAGATTCCCGGGGTATAGAGACCCAGTACTTC
TRBV5-1	few	TRBJ2-3	TRBD2	CASSEAGGYADTQYF	TGCGCCAGCAGCGAAGCGGGGGGGTACGCAGATACGCAGTATTTT
TRBV28	few	TRBJ1-1	-	CASSSGTGTEAFF	TGTGCCAGCAGTTCAGGGACTGGCACTGAAGCTTTCTTT
TRBV9	-	TRBJ2-2	TRBD2	CASSGGLAGDPNTGGLFF	TGTGCCAGCAGCGGAGGACTAGCGGGGGATCCGAACACCGGGGGGCTGTTTTTT
TRBV4-2	-	TRBJ2-5	-	CASSQTSAGQETQYF	TGTGCCAGCAGCCAAACATCGGCGGGGCAAGAGACCCAGTACTTC
TRBV12-3/TRBV12-4	many	TRBJ2-3	TRBD1	CASSRRDRATDTQYF	TGTGCCAGCAGCCGTAGGGACAGGGCCACAGATACGCAGTATTTT
TRBV10-3	many	TRBJ2-3	TRBD1	CAISGTGTTDTQYF	TGTGCCATCAGTGGGACAGGGACCACAGATACGCAGTATTTT
TRBV5-1	many	TRBJ2-3	TRBD1	CASSELQGTIDTQYF	TGCGCCAGCAGCGAGCTACAGGGGACGATAGATACGCAGTATTTT
TRBV10-2	many	TRBJ2-4	TRBD2	CASSEKAGGPGNIQYF	TGCGCCAGCAGTGAAAAAGCGGGGGGCCCGGGAAACATTCAGTACTTC
TRBV6-5	many	TRBJ1-1	TRBD1	CARVPRDRNTEAFF	TGTGCCAGGGTGCCCCGGGACAGGAACACTGAAGCTTTCTTT
TRBV6-6	many	TRBJ1-1	-	CASSPTTPEAFF	TGTGCCAGCAGCCCTACAACCCCTGAAGCTTTCTTT
TRBV5-1	many	TRBJ2-2	TRBD1	CASSSRDSPPGELFF	TGCGCCAGCAGCAGCCGGGACAGCCCCCCCGGGGAGCTGTTTTTT
TRBV14	many	TRBJ2-1	-	CASSPLGPGTYNEQFF	TGTGCCAGCAGCCCCCTCGGGCCAGGGACTTACAATGAGCAGTTCTTC
TRBV6-5	few	TRBJ1-2	-	CASSYSREGLPIAYGYTF	TGTGCCAGCAGTTACTCGAGGGAGGGGCTACCAATCGCGTATGGCTACACCTTC
TRBV18	-	TRBJ1-1	-	CASSRGAQNTEAFF	TGTGCCAGCTCAAGAGGCGCCCAGAACACTGAAGCTTTCTTT
TRBV5-1	many	TRBJ2-1	-	CASSLGPPDEQFF	TGCGCCAGCAGCTTGGGACCGCCCGATGAGCAGTTCTTC
TRBV14	many	TRBJ2-7	-	CASSQDESPGYSYEQYF	TGTGCCAGCAGCCAAGATGAGTCGCCAGGGTATTCCTACGAGCAGTACTTC
TRBV6-1	-	TRBJ2-5	-	CASSDGEETQYF	TGTGCCAGCTCCGACGGGGAGGAGACCCAGTACTTC
TRBV12-3/TRBV12-4	many	TRBJ1-2	-	CASRGIGIFTPYGYTF	TGTGCCAGCAGGGGGATCGGAATCTTTACCCCCTATGGCTACACCTTC
TRBV29-1	many	TRBJ2-3	-	CSVAGIADTQYF	TGCAGCGTTGCAGGGATTGCAGATACGCAGTATTTT
TRBV12-3/TRBV12-4	many	TRBJ2-5	-	CASSFSAGEVAQYF	TGTGCCAGCAGTTTTTCTGCTGGGGAGGTGGCCCAGTACTTC
TRBV6-2/TRBV6-3	few	TRBJ1-6	-	CASSWRRPGAPLHF	TGTGCCAGCAGTTGGCGACGGCCGGGGGCACCCCTCCACTTT
TRBV7-2	many	TRBJ2-7	-	CASSLATGYEQYF	TGTGCCAGCAGCTTAGCAACGGGGTACGAGCAGTACTTC
TRBV3-2	few	TRBJ2-2	-	CASSQEVLQASFSDALSSTGELFF	TGTGCCAGCAGCCAAGAGGTTTTGCAGGCGTCCTTCTCTGATGCCCTCTCAAGCACCGGGGAGCTGTTTTTT
TRBV7-2	many	TRBJ2-5	TRBD2	CASSATSGVQETQYF	TGTGCCAGCAGCGCTACTAGCGGGGTTCAAGAGACCCAGTACTTC
TRBV29-1	-	TRBJ2-7	-	CSVIKAGTYEQYF	TGCAGCGTTATCAAGGCAGGGACCTACGAGCAGTACTTC
TRBV28	many	TRBJ2-3	-	CATTGLKRWGGTDTQYF	TGTGCCACCACGGGCTTAAAACGTTGGGGGGGCACAGATACGCAGTATTTT
TRBV5-1	many	TRBJ2-4	-	CASSWGDLTKNIQYF	TGCGCCAGCAGCTGGGGGGACCTGACCAAAAACATTCAGTACTTC
TRBV7-8	many	TRBJ2-5	TRBD1	CASSFTRDRLGYTQYF	TGTGCCAGCAGTTTTACCCGGGACAGGCTAGGATATACCCAGTACTTC
TRBV9	-	TRBJ1-6	-	CASSQGVDSPLHF	TGTGCCAGCTCGCAGGGAGTGGATTCACCCCTCCACTTT
TRBV25-1	many	TRBJ1-4	-	CASSEPGRRNEKLFF	TGTGCCAGCAGTGAGCCGGGGAGGCGGAACGAAAAACTGTTTTTT
TRBV7-2	-	TRBJ1-4	-	CASSSDGTTNEKLFF	TGTGCCAGCAGCTCGGACGGGACAACTAATGAAAAACTGTTTTTT
TRBV5-4	many	TRBJ2-1	TRBD2	CASSQSSGRYNEQFF	TGTGCCAGCAGCCAATCGAGCGGGAGGTACAATGAGCAGTTCTTC
TRBV20-1	many	TRBJ2-7	-	CSARDGGAESYEQYF	TGCAGTGCTAGAGATGGAGGAGCGGAATCCTACGAGCAGTACTTC
TRBV12-3/TRBV12-4	-	TRBJ2-3	TRBD2	CATRGQAGGPSSTDTQYF	TGTGCCACCAGGGGCCAGGCGGGGGGGCCTTCTAGCACAGATACGCAGTATTTT
TRBV5-1	many	TRBJ1-2	-	CASSLPGQVNYGYTF	TGCGCCAGCAGCCTCCCGGGACAAGTTAACTATGGCTACACCTTC